This entry describes one TCR beta chain. This entry comes from a study of blood T cell repertoires in COVID-19. Turning to the study itself: Researchers got acute and convalescent COVID-19 samples from the United States, Italy and Spain.

In germline, CDR1 is SGHDT, CDR2 YYEEEE. V trimming: 5 bases; J trimming: 3 bases; junction bases outside the gene matches: 5. The CDR3 runs to 13 residues. Measured with immunoSEQ multiplex PCR; TCRdb has only the in-frame clones, and not every one. This sample has roughly 180,000 clones, with roughly 81% found just once. Seattle patients were enrolled while actively infected and followed longitudinally. This TCR came from a middle-aged woman with COVID-19, enrolled during active disease. This rearrangement joins TRBV5-6 to TRBJ2-7; 7 bases line up with TRBD1. The sample taken for sequencing was peripheral blood. The CDR3 sequence is CASRNRDSYEQYF. CDR3 sequence (DNA): TGTGCCAGCAGAAACCGGGACAGCTACGAGCAGTACTTC.